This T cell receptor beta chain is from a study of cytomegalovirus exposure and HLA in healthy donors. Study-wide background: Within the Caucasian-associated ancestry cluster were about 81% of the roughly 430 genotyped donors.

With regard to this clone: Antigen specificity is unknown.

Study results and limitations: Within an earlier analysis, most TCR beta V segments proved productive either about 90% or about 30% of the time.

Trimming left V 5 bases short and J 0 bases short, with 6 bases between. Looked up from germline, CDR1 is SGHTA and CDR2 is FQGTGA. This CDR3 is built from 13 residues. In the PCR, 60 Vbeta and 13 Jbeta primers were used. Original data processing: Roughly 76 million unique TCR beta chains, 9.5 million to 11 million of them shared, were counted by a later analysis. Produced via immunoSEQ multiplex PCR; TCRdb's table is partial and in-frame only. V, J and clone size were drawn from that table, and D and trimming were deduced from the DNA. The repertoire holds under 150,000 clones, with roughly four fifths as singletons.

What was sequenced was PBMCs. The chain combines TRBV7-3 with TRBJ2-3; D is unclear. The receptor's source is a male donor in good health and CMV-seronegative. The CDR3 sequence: CASSQASTDTQYF. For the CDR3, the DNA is TGTGCCAGCAGCCAAGCCAGCACAGATACGCAGTATTTT.